This is a list of T cell receptor beta chains from one sample in a study of blood T cells in healthy people across ages. From the 5' RACE reads, TCRdb called clonotypes with MiXCR, one entry per CDR3 protein. The sample holds roughly 1,800,000 distinct CDR3 sequences, about 50% seen once. Input material: blood. The receptors shown here come from a middle-aged woman in good health. The conserved cysteine and the conserved F or W are not part of the CDR3 here.

CDR3,J,V
ASIPETGGAYNEQF,TRBJ2-1,TRBV5-1
ASRAGGYT,TRBJ1-2,TRBV2
ASSGYGRPTPSNSPLH,TRBJ1-6,TRBV6-2/TRBV6-3
SALPGQGYGYT,TRBJ1-2,TRBV20-1
SARRRGATDTQY,TRBJ2-3,TRBV20-1
ASSPNGVTDGYT,TRBJ1-2,TRBV7-2
ASSRIGTSGGHTHNEQF,TRBJ2-1,TRBV28
ASSLAPGQGGETQY,TRBJ2-5,TRBV27
SARDLTGGEHGYT,TRBJ1-2,TRBV20-1
STTDGTVSTDTQY,TRBJ2-3,TRBV29-1
SVSAGVATEAF,TRBJ1-1,TRBV20-1
ASSPQTGTNEQF,TRBJ2-1,TRBV18
ASGEFPFLETQY,TRBJ2-5,TRBV27
ATSEHRGMDTQY,TRBJ2-3,TRBV24-1
ASSMQGNYGYT,TRBJ1-2,TRBV9
ASSLGQGRSNEKLF,TRBJ1-4,TRBV11-1